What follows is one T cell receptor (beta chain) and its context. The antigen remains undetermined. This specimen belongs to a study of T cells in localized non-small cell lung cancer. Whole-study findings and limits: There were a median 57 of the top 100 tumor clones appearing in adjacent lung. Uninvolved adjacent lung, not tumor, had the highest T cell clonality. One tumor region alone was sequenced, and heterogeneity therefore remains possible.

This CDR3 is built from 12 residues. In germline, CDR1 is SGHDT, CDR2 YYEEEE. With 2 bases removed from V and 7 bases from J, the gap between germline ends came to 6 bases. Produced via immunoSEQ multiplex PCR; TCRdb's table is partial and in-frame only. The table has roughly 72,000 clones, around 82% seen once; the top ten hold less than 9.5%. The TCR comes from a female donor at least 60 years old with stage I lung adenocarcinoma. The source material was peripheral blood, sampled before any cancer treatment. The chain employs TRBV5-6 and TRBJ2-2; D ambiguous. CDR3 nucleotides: TGTGCCAGCAGCTTTCTAGTCGGGGAGCTGTTTTTT. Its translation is CASSFLVGELFF. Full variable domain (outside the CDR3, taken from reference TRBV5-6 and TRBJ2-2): DAGVTQSPTHLIKTRGQQVTLRCSPKSGHDTVSWYQQALGQGPQFIFQYYEEEERQRGNFPDRFSGHQFPNYSSELNVNALLLGDSALYLCASSFLVGELFFGEGSRLTVL.